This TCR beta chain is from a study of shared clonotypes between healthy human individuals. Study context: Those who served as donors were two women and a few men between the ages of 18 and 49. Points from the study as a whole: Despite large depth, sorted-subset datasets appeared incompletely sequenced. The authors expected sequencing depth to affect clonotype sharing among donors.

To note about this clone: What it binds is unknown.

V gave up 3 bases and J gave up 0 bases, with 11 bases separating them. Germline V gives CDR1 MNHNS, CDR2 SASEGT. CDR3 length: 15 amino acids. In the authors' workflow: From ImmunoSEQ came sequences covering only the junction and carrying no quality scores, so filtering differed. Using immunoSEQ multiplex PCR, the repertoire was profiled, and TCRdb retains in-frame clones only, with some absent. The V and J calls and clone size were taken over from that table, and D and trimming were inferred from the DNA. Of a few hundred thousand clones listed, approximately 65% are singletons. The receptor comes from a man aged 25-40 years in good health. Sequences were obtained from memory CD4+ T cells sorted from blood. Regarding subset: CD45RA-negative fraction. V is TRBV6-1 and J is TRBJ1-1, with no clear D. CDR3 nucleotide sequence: TGTGCCAGCAGTGAGCCCATCCCGATGAACACTGAAGCTTTCTTT. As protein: CASSEPIPMNTEAFF.